This TCR beta chain stems from a study of shared clonotypes between healthy human individuals. Trimming cost V 1 base and J 2 bases, with 18 bases left between them. Germline V CDR1 and CDR2: SGHDT, YYEEEE. The CDR3 consists of 17 residues. Assay execution took place at the deep level. Repertoires were generated with immunoSEQ multiplex PCR, while TCRdb's copy carries only in-frame clones and drops some. This table has around 990,000 clones, 70% to 85% appearing once. It was into CD45RA+ naive and CD45RA-negative memory subsets that the CD4+ cells were split. This clonotype was sampled from a young man in good health. Some clones in this sample may be carry-over from other donors' samples. Sequencing input: memory CD4+ T cells from PBMCs. Subset of the sample: CD45RA-negative fraction. The chain recombines TRBV5-6 with TRBJ2-5; D assignment may be TRBD1 or TRBD2 (5 bases each). CDR3 DNA sequence: TGTGCCAGCAGCTTGTCTGCCAAACTAGGACAACAAGAGACCCAGTACTTC. Translating it yields CASSLSAKLGQQETQYF. The entire variable domain, with the rest obtained from reference TRBV5-6 and TRBJ2-5, is as follows: DAGVTQSPTHLIKTRGQQVTLRCSPKSGHDTVSWYQQALGQGPQFIFQYYEEEERQRGNFPDRFSGHQFPNYSSELNVNALLLGDSALYLCASSLSAKLGQQETQYFGPGTRLLVL.